The next 14 T cell receptor beta chains were all read from a single sample in a study of CD8 T cells in Susac syndrome. Random hexamers served to reverse transcribe roughly 0.45 to 1 ug RNA. TCRdb reanalysed the immunoSEQ multiplex PCR reads using MiXCR and keeps one entry per CDR3 protein. The sample lists approximately 180,000 distinct CDR3 sequences; roughly 94% were seen once. Material: CD4+ T cells from PBMCs. The receptor source for this set is a human donor with Susac syndrome.

The chain employs TRBV28 and TRBJ2-7, with D perhaps TRBD2 (6 bases). Germline-derived CDR1 and CDR2 are MDHEN and SYDVKM. Trimming took 8 bases from V and 1 from J, leaving 15 bases between them. This CDR3 contains 14 residues. CDR3 nucleotide sequence: TGTGCCAGCCAGGGAGGACGGCGATCCTACGAGCAGTACTTC. This encodes CASQGGRRSYEQYF.

The J gene is TRBJ2-5, the V gene TRBV19, with D uncertain. This CDR3 contains 13 residues. V was pared by 5 bases and J by 5 bases, with 12 bases between. Germline assignment: CDR1 LNHDA and CDR2 SQIVND (reference sequence). DNA of the CDR3: TGTGCCAGTAGTTCCTCGAGGAGTGAGACCCAGTACTTC. This codes for CASSSSRSETQYF.

The rearrangement links TRBV3-1 to TRBJ1-2; D gene uncertain. From germline, CDR1 is LGHDT and CDR2 YNNKEL (reference sequence). Trimming took 4 bases from V and 2 from J, leaving 17 bases between them. The CDR3 length is 16 residues. For the CDR3, the DNA is TGTGCCAGCAGCCTCTCCCCTTTCTCGACAAACTATGGCTACACCTTC. Its translation is CASSLSPFSTNYGYTF.

The chain links TRBV25-1 to TRBJ1-1, with TRBD1 as a possible D gene (5 bases). The CDR3 runs to 14 residues. V shed 4 bases and J shed 1 base, with 10 bases lying between them. Germline loops: CDR1 MGHDK, CDR2 SYGVNS. The CDR3 loop reads CASSGGVSNTEAFF. DNA of the CDR3: TGTGCCAGCAGTGGGGGGGTCTCGAACACTGAAGCTTTCTTT.

The CDR3 reads CASSTSLAEQSGYTF. In DNA, the CDR3 is TGTGCCAGCAGCACCTCCCTCGCGGAGCAGTCTGGCTACACCTTC. This chain links TRBV9 with TRBJ1-2, with D unclear. V lost 4 bases, J lost 7 bases, and 20 bases lay in between. This CDR3 spans 15 amino acids. The V gene's germline CDR1 is SGDLS and CDR2 YYNGEE.

V and J are TRBV20-1 and TRBJ1-4, with TRBD1 matching over 9 bases. Germline V gives CDR1 DFQATT, CDR2 SNEGSKA (reference sequence). V dropped 6 bases and J dropped 2; count of bases not matched to a gene: 7. The CDR3 has 15 residues. The DNA for the CDR3 is TGCAGTGCCACGGACAGGGGAGCGACTAATGAAAAACTGTTTTTT. The encoded protein is CSATDRGATNEKLFF.

V and J are TRBV29-1 and TRBJ2-1, with 10 bases matching TRBD2. Germline CDR1 SQVTM, CDR2 ANQGSEA. The CDR3 sequence is 15 residues long. V gave up 5 bases and J gave up 5 bases; unmatched junction bases: 9. The CDR3 spells CSVSQGTSDNNEQFF. The DNA of the CDR3 is TGCAGCGTTTCCCAAGGGACTAGCGATAACAATGAGCAGTTCTTC.

The chain combines TRBV6-1 with TRBJ2-1; D is unresolved. Per the germline V gene, CDR1 is MNHNS and CDR2 is SASEGT. The CDR3 sequence is 16 residues long. Trimming left V 4 bases short and J 8 bases short, with 21 bases between. The CDR3 loop reads CASSVTVRVPEHEQFF. The CDR3 DNA reads as TGTGCCAGCAGTGTTACAGTGCGCGTACCCGAGCATGAGCAGTTCTTC.

This clonotype was detected once. V and J are TRBV12-3 or TRBV12-4 and TRBJ1-1; D possibly corresponds to TRBD1 (6 bases). V lost 5 bases and J lost 0, with 16 bases in between. CDR3 length: 16 amino acids. In DNA, the CDR3 is TGTGCCAGCAGTATACAAGGACAGCTACTGAACACTGAAGCTTTCTTT. Protein sequence: CASSIQGQLLNTEAFF.

The sample holds one count of this clonotype. The chain uses TRBV7-2 and TRBJ1-1; no definite D call. Germline V gene lookup returns CDR1 SGHTA and CDR2 FQGNSA. V gave up 4 bases and J gave up 3 bases, with 12 bases separating them. The CDR3 sequence is 14 residues long. The CDR3 here is CASSWGGLDTEAFF. The CDR3 nucleotides are TGTGCCAGCAGCTGGGGTGGGTTGGACACTGAAGCTTTCTTT.

This chain connects TRBV5-1 to TRBJ2-1, with D possibly TRBD1 on 5 matching bases. The CDR3 totals 13 residues. The germline gives CDR1 SGHRS, CDR2 YFSETQ. V gave up 4 bases and J gave up 9 bases, with 14 bases separating them. CDR3 residues: CASSREGAAEQFF. DNA for the CDR3: TGCGCCAGCAGCCGCGAAGGGGCGGCTGAGCAGTTCTTC.

The rearrangement joins TRBV30 to TRBJ1-1; D might be TRBD1 (5 bases). The CDR3 has 13 residues. Germline CDR1 is GTSNPN and CDR2 is SVGIG (reference sequence). Trimming left V 5 bases short and J 4 bases short, with 14 bases between. CDR3 in amino acids: CAWDQGGGTEAFF. The CDR3, as DNA: TGTGCCTGGGACCAGGGAGGAGGCACTGAAGCTTTCTTT.

V and J are TRBV20-1 and TRBJ2-2; 8 bases agree with TRBD1. The CDR3 has 14 amino acids. Germline trimming cut 6 bases from V and 0 bases from J; bases unmatched to any gene: 3. CDR1 is DFQATT and CDR2 is SNEGSKA in the germline V gene (reference sequence). This CDR3 is CSATDRANTGELFF. DNA for the CDR3: TGCAGTGCGACGGACAGGGCGAACACCGGGGAGCTGTTTTTT.

The V call is TRBV30, the J call TRBJ1-1; 8 bases are shared with TRBD1. Germline values: CDR1 GTSNPN, CDR2 SVGIG (reference sequence). CDR3 length: 14 amino acids. V was clipped by 3 bases and J by 6 bases; unmatched bases: 9. The CDR3 nucleotides read TGTGCCTGGAGGGACCACGCCAGGGGGCCTGAAGCTTTCTTT. It codes for CAWRDHARGPEAFF. The full variable domain, in which reference TRBV30 and TRBJ1-1 provide the parts outside the CDR3, is SQTIHQWPATLVQPVGSPLSLECTVEGTSNPNLYWYRQAAGRGLQLLFYSVGIGQISSEVPQNLSASRPQDRQFILSSKKLLLSDSGFYLCAWRDHARGPEAFFGQGTRLTVV.